The sequence of this T cell receptor beta chain was determined in a study of a mutant IDH1 vaccine in newly diagnosed glioma. Turning to the study itself: Patients were started on vaccination 4-6 weeks after radiotherapy alone, or with temozolomide cycles.

Whole-study findings and limits: Changes in the top peripheral T cell clonotypes seemingly had no bearing on pseudoprogression.

Sequenced by immunoSEQ multiplex PCR; TCRdb stores in-frame clones only, minus some. The data show 60,000 or so clones, roughly 80% seen once. Time point indicated: week 35, safety follow-up. Topical imiquimod was applied with each vaccine dose, which held 300 ug of mutant IDH1 20-mer peptide. Eight vaccinations were given in weeks 1, 3, 5, 7, 11, 15, 19 and 23. This CDR3 has 13 amino acids. With V trimmed by 6 bases and J by 4 bases, 3 bases remained unmatched. CDR1 MRHNA and CDR2 SNTAGT come from the germline V gene. Comments on this clone: What it recognizes is unknown.

This TCR derives from a man under 40 with glioma. This chain uses TRBV6-4 with TRBJ1-3, with 7 bases that match TRBD1. The source material was PBMCs, sampled from a glioma patient whose treatment included an IDH1 peptide vaccine. Written as DNA, the CDR3 is TGTGCCAGCAGCCCGGGACAGGGAAACACCATATATTTT. This encodes CASSPGQGNTIYF.